This record covers a single TCR beta chain. These data originate in a study of blood T cell repertoires in COVID-19. Study at large: Sources were T cells, B-cell-depleted T cells, or PBMCs; the material itself was cDNA or gDNA.

As processed by the authors: Nucleated cell number was recorded as an estimate derived from reference gene primer amplification. Sequenced by immunoSEQ multiplex PCR; TCRdb stores in-frame clones only, minus some. V and J calls and clone size are copied from that table; D and trimming were computed from the DNA. The profile shows a few hundred thousand clones, 92% of them singletons. Resolution of symptoms, clearance, or two negative PCRs was present in recovered Cohort 3 donors. Specimen: PBMCs or T cells enriched from blood (not recorded which). The receptor was isolated from a woman younger than 45 who had recovered from COVID-19.

The CDR3 DNA reads as TGTGCCAGCAGGGCAGGAGGGACAGCTTACGAGCAGTACTTC. This codes for CASRAGGTAYEQYF. The chain has TRBV7-9 and TRBJ2-7, with D possibly TRBD1 on 7 matching bases. Trimming removed 6 bases at V and 4 bases at J, with 16 bases between. Germline loops: CDR1 SEHNR, CDR2 FQNEAQ (reference sequence). The CDR3 sequence is 14 residues long. Using reference TRBV7-9 and TRBJ2-7 for the parts outside the CDR3, the full variable domain is DTGVSQNPRHKITKRGQNVTFRCDPISEHNRLYWYRQTLGQGPEFLTYFQNEAQLEKSRLLSDRFSAERPKGSFSTLEIQRTEQGDSAMYLCASRAGGTAYEQYFGPGTRLTVT.